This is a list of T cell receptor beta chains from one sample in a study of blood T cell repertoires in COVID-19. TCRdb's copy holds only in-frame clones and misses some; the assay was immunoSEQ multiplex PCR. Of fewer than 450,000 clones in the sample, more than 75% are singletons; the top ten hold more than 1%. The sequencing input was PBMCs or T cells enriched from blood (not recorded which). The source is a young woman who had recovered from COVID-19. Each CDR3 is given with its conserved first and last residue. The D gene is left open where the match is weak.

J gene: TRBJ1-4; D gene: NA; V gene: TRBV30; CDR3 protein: CAWSSPEDPDEKLFF; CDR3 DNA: TGTGCCTGGAGTTCCCCGGAGGATCCGGATGAAAAACTGTTTTTT
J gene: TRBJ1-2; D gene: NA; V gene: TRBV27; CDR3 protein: CASRDPGGIYGYTF; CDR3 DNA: TGTGCCAGCAGGGACCCGGGGGGCATCTATGGCTACACCTTC
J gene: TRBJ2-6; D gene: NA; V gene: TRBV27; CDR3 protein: CASSQLNSGANVLTF; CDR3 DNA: TGTGCCAGCAGTCAGTTGAACTCTGGGGCCAACGTCCTGACTTTC
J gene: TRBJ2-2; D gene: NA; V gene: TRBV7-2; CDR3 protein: CASSYQLRRDTGELFF; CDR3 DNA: TGTGCCAGCAGCTATCAGTTGAGGAGAGACACCGGGGAGCTGTTTTTT
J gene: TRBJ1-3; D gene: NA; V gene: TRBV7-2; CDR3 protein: CASSPDRYSGNTIYF; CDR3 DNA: TGTGCCAGCAGCCCCGACAGGTACTCTGGAAACACCATATATTTT
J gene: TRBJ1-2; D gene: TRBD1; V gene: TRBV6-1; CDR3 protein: CASSELTGANYGYTF; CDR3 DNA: TGTGCCAGCAGTGAACTGACAGGGGCTAACTATGGCTACACCTTC
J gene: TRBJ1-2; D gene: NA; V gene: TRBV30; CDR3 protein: CAFGVGGPDYGYTF; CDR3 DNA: TGTGCCTTCGGAGTGGGGGGGCCAGACTATGGCTACACCTTC
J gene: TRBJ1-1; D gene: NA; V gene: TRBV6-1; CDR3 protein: CASSEGLGGTEAFF; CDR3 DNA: TGTGCCAGCAGTGAAGGTTTGGGAGGTACTGAAGCTTTCTTT
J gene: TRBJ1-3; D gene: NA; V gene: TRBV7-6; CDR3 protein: CASSLVAVPRSGNTIYF; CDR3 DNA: TGTGCCAGCAGCTTAGTCGCAGTTCCAAGGAGTGGAAACACCATATATTTT
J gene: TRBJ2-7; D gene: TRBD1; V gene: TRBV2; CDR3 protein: CASSPGQGNYEQYF; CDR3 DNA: TGTGCCAGCAGTCCGGGACAGGGGAACTACGAGCAGTACTTC